The rows below give T cell receptor beta chains drawn from one sample of a study of T cell changes during pregnancy in multiple sclerosis. Generated by immunoSEQ multiplex PCR, the TCRdb table keeps only in-frame clones and is missing some. The sample has around 42,000 clones; about 89% are singletons. The sequencing used CD4+ T cells from peripheral blood mononuclear cells, collected before pregnancy. The receptors originated from a female donor with multiple sclerosis, enrolled in a pregnancy study. Each CDR3 is given with its conserved first and last residue. The D gene is left open where the match is weak. Not all rows give a size; the values are once, few, many and, for expanded clones, a class.

TGTGCCAGCAGCTTAGCGGGGGACAGGGGGGCCTACGAGCAGTACTTC	CASSLAGDRGAYEQYF	NA	TRBV7-9	TRBJ2-7	TRBD1
TGTGCCAGCAGCTCGGGACAGATGAACACTGAAGCTTTCTTT	CASSSGQMNTEAFF	NA	TRBV7-2	TRBJ1-1	TRBD1
TGTGCCTGCGGACAGGGGGCTAGACAGCCCCAGCATTTT	CACGQGARQPQHF	NA	TRBV7-2	TRBJ1-5	TRBD1
TGCGCCAGCAGCTTGGCTAACTGGGGACAGGGGGACCAAGAGACCCAGTACTTC	CASSLANWGQGDQETQYF	NA	TRBV5-1	TRBJ2-5	TRBD1
TGTGCCAGCAGCCCCCCGGGCGGGTATGGCTACACCTTC	CASSPPGGYGYTF	NA	TRBV7-9	TRBJ1-2	NA
TGTGCCAGCAGCTTAGAGACAGGAAGAAATGAGCAGTTCTTC	CASSLETGRNEQFF	NA	TRBV7-2	TRBJ2-1	NA
TGTGCTAGTGGCCCGAATCAGCCCCAGCATTTT	CASGPNQPQHF	NA	TRBV12-5	TRBJ1-5	NA
TGTGCCAGCAGCTCCAGGGACACCGGGGAGCTGTTTTTT	CASSSRDTGELFF	NA	TRBV7-2	TRBJ2-2	NA
TGTGCCAGCAGTCCGGACGGGAACTACGAGCAGTACTTC	CASSPDGNYEQYF	NA	TRBV6-5	TRBJ2-7	NA
TGTGCCAGCAGTCCGCTAGCGGTGGTCGAGCAGTACTTC	CASSPLAVVEQYF	NA	TRBV2	TRBJ2-7	TRBD2
TGTGCCAGCCTCCCGGGACAGGGTTACGAGCAGTACTTC	CASLPGQGYEQYF	NA	TRBV6-6	TRBJ2-7	TRBD1
TGTGCCAGCAGCTCCAGACTGACAGGGGGAGGCTACACCTTC	CASSSRLTGGGYTF	NA	TRBV11-2	TRBJ1-2	TRBD1
TGTGCCAGTACTAGCGGGGCCCTGGCAGATACGCAGTATTTT	CASTSGALADTQYF	NA	TRBV19	TRBJ2-3	TRBD2
TGTGCCAGCAGCTACCCCCCGGGACAGGGGAACACTGAAGCTTTCTTT	CASSYPPGQGNTEAFF	NA	TRBV7-9	TRBJ1-1	TRBD1
TGTGCCAGCAGCTCGGGCCGGGGGAATGAGCAGTTCTTC	CASSSGRGNEQFF	NA	TRBV7-3	TRBJ2-1	NA
TGTGCCAGCAGTTCCCGACAGGGCCATAATTCACCCCTCCACTTT	CASSSRQGHNSPLHF	NA	TRBV6-5	TRBJ1-6	TRBD1
TGTGCCAGCAGCTTCAGAGCTAGGGGTGCGAACACTGAAGCTTTCTTT	CASSFRARGANTEAFF	NA	TRBV7-2	TRBJ1-1	NA
TGTGCCAGCAGCTTAGGGCTAGCGGGGACAGATACGCAGTATTTT	CASSLGLAGTDTQYF	NA	TRBV7-3	TRBJ2-3	TRBD2
TGTGCCAGCAGCTTAGCGAGGGGGGGGGCGTTCAATGAGCAGTTCTTC	CASSLARGGAFNEQFF	NA	TRBV7-9	TRBJ2-1	NA
TGTGCCTGGACCCAATGGGGCGCCTCCGACACTGAAGCTTTCTTT	CAWTQWGASDTEAFF	NA	TRBV30	TRBJ1-1	NA
TGTGCCAGCAGTTACTCGGCAGGAATTAACTATGGCTACACCTTC	CASSYSAGINYGYTF	few	TRBV6-5	TRBJ1-2	NA
TGTGCCAGCAGGATTGACAGGGGAGGTGAGCAGTACTTC	CASRIDRGGEQYF	NA	TRBV5-4	TRBJ2-7	TRBD1
TGTGCCAGCAGCCGGAGGGGGGGGGATGAAAAACTGTTTTTT	CASSRRGGDEKLFF	NA	TRBV6-5	TRBJ1-4	NA
TGTGCCAGCAGCGGGCAGGCGACAGGGAACTATGGCTACACCTTC	CASSGQATGNYGYTF	NA	TRBV7-8	TRBJ1-2	TRBD1
TGCAGCGCTGGAGGGACAGGGGTCTACGAGCAGTACTTC	CSAGGTGVYEQYF	few	TRBV29-1	TRBJ2-7	TRBD1
TGTGCCAGCAGCTCCCCAGTGAGCAGGGCGGACGGGGAGCTGTTTTTT	CASSSPVSRADGELFF	NA	TRBV7-2	TRBJ2-2	NA
TGTGCCAGCAGCTTAAGCGGGATAGCGGGGGGGTTTGACGAGCAGTACTTC	CASSLSGIAGGFDEQYF	NA	TRBV7-2	TRBJ2-7	TRBD2
TGTGCCAGCAGCTTTCGGGTTACTAACTATGGCTACACCTTC	CASSFRVTNYGYTF	NA	TRBV7-2	TRBJ1-2	NA
TGTGCCAGCAGGCAGGGGGCTAATGAAGCTTTCTTT	CASRQGANEAFF	NA	TRBV6-5	TRBJ1-1	TRBD1
TGTGCCAGCAGCTACGGGACAGGGGGCGTAGGCACTGAAGCTTTCTTT	CASSYGTGGVGTEAFF	NA	TRBV9	TRBJ1-1	TRBD1